Shown below are 21 T cell receptor beta chains from a single sample sequenced in a study of T-cell reconstitution after alpha-beta-depleted transplantation in children. Unique molecular identifiers were incorporated during preparation of the TCRbeta library. One entry per CDR3 protein results from TCRdb running MiXCR on the PCR reads. Among about 980,000 distinct CDR3 sequences, about 31% were seen once, and the ten largest hold roughly 31%. Sequencing used PBMCs, mostly from graft donor cells, obtained 360 days after TCRalphabeta/CD19-depleted stem cell transplant. All receptors come from a boy in the first two years of life who had a stem cell transplant for SCID, so the T cells may come from the graft donor.

This clonotype has at least ten counts. V and J are TRBV10-3 and TRBJ1-4; no firm D call. CDR3 length: 13 residues. Trimming stripped 5 bases from V and 8 bases from J, with 12 bases between. Germline CDR1 reads ENHRY; CDR2 reads SYGVKD. CDR3 nucleotide sequence: TGTGCCATCAGTTCCCGAAGGGAAGAAAAACTGTTTTTT. Translated, it gives CAISSRREEKLFF.

With respect to this clonotype: An end of the junction does not agree with germline; a read error may underlie this. The chain joins TRBV12-3 or TRBV12-4 to TRBJ1-2; D is uncertain. This CDR3 region has 13 residues. CDR3 bases: TGTGCCAGCAGTTTAACAACCTTCTCTGGCTACGCCTTC. Translation gives CASSLTTFSGYAF.

The chain employs TRBV5-1 and TRBJ1-4; tentative D call: TRBD1 (5 bases). There are 16 residues in the CDR3. Between the trimmed V and J ends, which lost 0 bases and 6 bases, there was a span of 15 bases. Germline assignment: CDR1 SGHRS and CDR2 YFSETQ. The CDR3 sequence is CASSLVSGTRDEKLFF. The DNA of the CDR3 is TGCGCCAGCAGCTTGGTCTCCGGGACCAGAGATGAAAAACTGTTTTTT.

This clonotype appeared a few times. The chain carries TRBV12-3 or TRBV12-4 and TRBJ1-2, with no clear D. V shed 0 bases and J shed 4 bases, with 6 bases lying between them. The CDR3 length is 13 residues. CDR3 sequence: CASSLATSYGYTF. The CDR3 DNA is TGTGCCAGCAGTTTAGCAACATCCTATGGCTACACCTTC.

CDR3 sequence reads: CASSIGTAREQYF. In nucleotides, the CDR3 is TGTGCCAGCAGCATTGGGACTGCCCGGGAGCAGTACTTC. This chain links TRBV5-6 with TRBJ2-7; TRBD2 might be the D (6 bases). The CDR3 length is 13 residues. The V and J ends lost 4 bases and 7 bases respectively, with 15 bases between them. Germline assignment: CDR1 SGHDT and CDR2 YYEEEE. The full variable domain, with the rest looked up from reference TRBV5-6 and TRBJ2-7, is DAGVTQSPTHLIKTRGQQVTLRCSPKSGHDTVSWYQQALGQGPQFIFQYYEEEERQRGNFPDRFSGHQFPNYSSELNVNALLLGDSALYLCASSIGTAREQYFGPGTRLTVT.

The chain is built from TRBV7-2 and TRBJ2-4; D not certain. Trimming removed 5 bases at V and 5 bases at J, with 19 bases between. Germline V gene lookup returns CDR1 SGHTA and CDR2 FQGNSA. The CDR3 spans 16 residues. The CDR3 here is CASSLRREGSQNIQYF. The CDR3 DNA sequence: TGTGCCAGCAGCCTTAGAAGGGAAGGATCCCAAAACATTCAGTACTTC.

This clonotype came up a few times. The genes are TRBV4-2 and TRBJ1-1; 7 bases agree with TRBD1. The CDR3 contains 16 residues. From germline, CDR1 is LGHNA and CDR2 YNFKEQ. Germline trimming cut 4 bases from V and 3 bases from J; bases unmatched to any gene: 11. CDR3 sequence reads: CASSRRDSPSDTEAFF. The CDR3 bases are TGTGCCAGCAGCCGCCGGGACAGTCCATCGGACACTGAAGCTTTCTTT.

In its sample, this clonotype was seen many times. Relative to the germline gene, one junction end is altered; a read error may explain this. This chain uses TRBV5-1 with TRBJ1-2, with D tentatively TRBD1 (6 bases). Germline V gene lookup returns CDR1 SGHRS and CDR2 YFSETQ. The CDR3 totals 13 residues. The CDR3 DNA reads TGTGCCAGCAGCTTGGACAGAGACTATGGCTACACCTTC. This gives the protein CASSLDRDYGYTF. The full variable domain, with the rest looked up from reference TRBV5-1 and TRBJ1-2, is KAGVTQTPRYLIKTRGQQVTLSCSPISGHRSVSWYQQTPGQGLQFLFEYFSETQRNKGNFPGRFSGRQFSNSRSEMNVSTLELGDSALYLCASSLDRDYGYTFGSGTRLTVV.

This rearrangement joins TRBV20-1 to TRBJ2-5; 8 bases match TRBD2. The V gene's germline CDR1 is DFQATT and CDR2 SNEGSKA (reference sequence). This CDR3 has 14 amino acids. After removal of 3 bases from V and 3 bases from J, the junction contained 6 bases not matched to a gene. DNA of the CDR3: TGCAGTGCTAGCCTACTAGCGGTCAAAGAGACCCAGTACTTC. Protein sequence: CSASLLAVKETQYF.

The CDR3 coding sequence is TGTGCCAGCAGTCGCAGGGACGGGGGAGGGCCCCAGCATTTT. Protein: CASSRRDGGGPQHF. The chain joins TRBV27 to TRBJ1-5; possibly TRBD1 for D (5 bases). There are 14 residues in the CDR3. The germline gives CDR1 MNHEY, CDR2 SMNVEV (reference sequence). The V gene lost 5 bases and the J gene lost 9 bases, with 17 bases spanning the gap.

This clonotype turned up a few times. V is TRBV28 and J is TRBJ2-7, with D tentatively TRBD1 (6 bases). This CDR3 spans 13 amino acids. The V gene lost 7 bases and the J gene lost 3 bases, with 13 bases spanning the gap. Germline CDR1 MDHEN, CDR2 SYDVKM. The chain's CDR3 is CASNMGQFYEQYF. The CDR3 coding sequence is TGTGCCAGCAACATGGGACAATTCTACGAGCAGTACTTC.

This clonotype was observed a handful of times. The J gene is TRBJ2-7, the V gene TRBV20-1; D ambiguous. Deletions cut 0 bases from V and 0 bases from J, with 12 bases between. The CDR3 totals 15 residues. The V gene's germline CDR1 is DFQATT and CDR2 SNEGSKA (reference sequence). CDR3 region: CSAREGRPSSYEQYF. CDR3 coding DNA: TGCAGTGCTAGAGAAGGACGGCCAAGCTCCTACGAGCAGTACTTC.

The gene calls are TRBV20-1 and TRBJ1-2; perhaps TRBD1 as D (5 bases). Trimming took off 3 bases at V and 8 bases at J, with 10 bases between the two ends. The V gene's germline CDR1 is DFQATT and CDR2 SNEGSKA (reference sequence). The length of the CDR3 is 11 residues. The CDR3 nucleotides are TGCAGTGCTAGTGCAGGGTGGGGCTACACCTTC. Translated, it gives CSASAGWGYTF.

This clonotype has just a few counts. The CDR3, as DNA: TGTGCCAGCATATGGCTTGAATCGAGGGACACTGAAGCTTTCTTT. This codes for CASIWLESRDTEAFF. The chain combines TRBV2 with TRBJ1-1; no reliable D call. CDR3 length: 15 amino acids. Germline V gene data show CDR1 as SNHLY and CDR2 as FYNNEI. The V end lost 7 bases, the J end lost 3 bases, and 18 bases lay between the germline ends.

This clonotype was seen a few times. The chain combines TRBV7-9 with TRBJ2-5; D is possibly TRBD1 or TRBD2 (7 bases each). Deletions cut 5 bases from V and 1 base from J, with 14 bases between. This CDR3 region has 15 residues. The V gene's germline CDR1 is SEHNR and CDR2 FQNEAQ (reference sequence). The CDR3, as DNA: TGTGCCAGCAGCCACGGGAGGACAGGCCAAGAGACCCAGTACTTC. The encoded protein is CASSHGRTGQETQYF.

This clonotype turned up a few times. The V and J genes are TRBV7-9 and TRBJ2-5; TRBD2 matches 11 bases. With 3 bases clipped from V and 4 bases from J, the junction kept 4 bases outside the gene matches. Looked up from germline, CDR1 is SEHNR and CDR2 is FQNEAQ (reference sequence). The CDR3 is 15 residues long. The DNA of the CDR3 is TGTGCCAGCAGCTTTAGCGGGGGGGCTCGAGAGACCCAGTACTTC. Translation: CASSFSGGARETQYF. The whole variable domain, remainder taken from reference TRBV7-9 and TRBJ2-5, is DTGVSQNPRHKITKRGQNVTFRCDPISEHNRLYWYRQTLGQGPEFLTYFQNEAQLEKSRLLSDRFSAERPKGSFSTLEIQRTEQGDSAMYLCASSFSGGARETQYFGPGTRLLVL.

This clonotype was counted a few times. The chain is built from TRBV10-3 and TRBJ2-7; possibly TRBD2 for D (6 bases). Per the germline V gene, CDR1 is ENHRY and CDR2 is SYGVKD. The germline V and J ends were trimmed by 5 bases and 5 bases, with 10 bases remaining between them. The length of the CDR3 is 12 residues. CDR3 in amino acids: CAISPRDHEQYF. The CDR3 DNA is TGTGCCATCAGTCCGCGGGACCACGAGCAGTACTTC.

This clonotype has more than one count but fewer than ten. The J gene is TRBJ1-4, the V gene TRBV28; the match to TRBD1 covers 7 bases. V lost 5 bases to trimming and J lost 4 bases; unmatched junction nucleotides: 10. Germline-derived CDR1 and CDR2 are MDHEN and SYDVKM. CDR3 length equals 16 residues. For the CDR3, the DNA is TGTGCCAGCAGTGCCACAGGGGAGGGGCGTAATGAAAAACTGTTTTTT. This gives the protein CASSATGEGRNEKLFF.

V and J are TRBV3-1 and TRBJ2-2; D might be TRBD1 or TRBD2, each matching 5 bases. The germline V gene encodes CDR1 LGHDT and CDR2 YNNKEL (reference sequence). Trimming pared 4 bases from V and 6 bases from J, leaving 15 bases between. This CDR3 has 15 residues. CDR3 bases: TGTGCCAGCAGCCCGAGAGGGGAGAAGGCCGGGGAGCTGTTTTTT. Its protein is CASSPRGEKAGELFF. Based on the CDR3 plus reference TRBV3-1 and TRBJ2-2, the full variable domain is DTAVSQTPKYLVTQMGNDKSIKCEQNLGHDTMYWYKQDSKKFLKIMFSYNNKELIINETVPNRFSPKSPDKAHLNLHINSLELGDSAVYFCASSPRGEKAGELFFGEGSRLTVL.

This clonotype was picked up a small number of times. The chain carries TRBV7-2 and TRBJ2-1; D is ambiguous. The CDR3 extends over 14 amino acids. The V end was cut by 3 bases, the J end by 9 bases, with 15 bases between. Germline V gives CDR1 SGHTA, CDR2 FQGNSA. CDR3 bases: TGTGCCAGCAGCTTTCCCCTTCGCCCGGGTGAGCAGTTCTTC. Residues: CASSFPLRPGEQFF.

Only a few counts were recorded for this clonotype. This rearrangement joins TRBV7-9 to TRBJ2-3; 10 bases map to TRBD2. This CDR3 region has 13 residues. The trim removed 1 base at V and 13 bases at J, leaving 5 bases unmatched. CDR1 SEHNR and CDR2 FQNEAQ come from the germline V gene (reference sequence). The CDR3 nucleotides read TGTGCCAGCAGCTTAGGACTAGCGGGTAGGAAGTATTTT. Translating it yields CASSLGLAGRKYF.